This record concerns one T cell receptor (beta chain) sequence. At cycle 4 day 1, cycle 7 day 1, and baseline, blood was sampled. Profiled with immunoSEQ multiplex PCR; TCRdb holds only in-frame clones, not every one. Counted here are 60,000 to 90,000 clones, more than 75% occurring once; the ten biggest clones make up 0.3% to 0.4%. This sample is drawn from a study of OX40 agonist ivuxolimab in advanced cancers. At the level of the study: Enrolled patients in dose escalation had cancers that were hepatocellular carcinoma, melanoma, renal cell or head and neck cancer.

The germline V gene encodes CDR1 SGHRS and CDR2 YFSETQ. Trimming stripped 4 bases from V and 2 bases from J, with 16 bases between. There are 15 residues in the CDR3. The chain is built from TRBV5-1 and TRBJ2-7, with a possible D match to TRBD1 (6 bases). This TCR came from an adult with an advanced solid tumor such as melanoma, head and neck, liver or kidney cancer. Sequenced material: CD4+ or CD8+ T cells sorted from blood, taken in a trial of the OX40 agonist ivuxolimab. This CDR3 reads CASSHSTDSTYEQYF. The CDR3 DNA reads TGCGCCAGCAGCCACTCCACGGACAGTACCTACGAGCAGTACTTC.